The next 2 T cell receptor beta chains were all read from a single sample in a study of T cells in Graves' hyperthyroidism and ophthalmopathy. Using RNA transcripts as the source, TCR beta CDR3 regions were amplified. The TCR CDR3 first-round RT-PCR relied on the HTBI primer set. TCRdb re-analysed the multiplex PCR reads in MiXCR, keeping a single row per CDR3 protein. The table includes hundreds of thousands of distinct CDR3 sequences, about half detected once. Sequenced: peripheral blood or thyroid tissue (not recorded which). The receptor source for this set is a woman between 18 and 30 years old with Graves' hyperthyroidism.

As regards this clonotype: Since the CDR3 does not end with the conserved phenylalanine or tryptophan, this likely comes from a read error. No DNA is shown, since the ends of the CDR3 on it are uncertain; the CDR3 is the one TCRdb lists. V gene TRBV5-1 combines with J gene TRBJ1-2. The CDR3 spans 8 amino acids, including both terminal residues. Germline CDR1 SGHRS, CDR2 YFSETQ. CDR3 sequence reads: CASSLASL.

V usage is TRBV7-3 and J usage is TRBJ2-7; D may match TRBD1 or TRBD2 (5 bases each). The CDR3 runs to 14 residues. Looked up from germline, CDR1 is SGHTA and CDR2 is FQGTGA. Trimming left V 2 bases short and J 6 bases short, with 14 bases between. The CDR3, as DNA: TGTGCCAGCAGCTTATCGGGACCCAAGTCCGAGCAGTACTTC. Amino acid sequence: CASSLSGPKSEQYF.